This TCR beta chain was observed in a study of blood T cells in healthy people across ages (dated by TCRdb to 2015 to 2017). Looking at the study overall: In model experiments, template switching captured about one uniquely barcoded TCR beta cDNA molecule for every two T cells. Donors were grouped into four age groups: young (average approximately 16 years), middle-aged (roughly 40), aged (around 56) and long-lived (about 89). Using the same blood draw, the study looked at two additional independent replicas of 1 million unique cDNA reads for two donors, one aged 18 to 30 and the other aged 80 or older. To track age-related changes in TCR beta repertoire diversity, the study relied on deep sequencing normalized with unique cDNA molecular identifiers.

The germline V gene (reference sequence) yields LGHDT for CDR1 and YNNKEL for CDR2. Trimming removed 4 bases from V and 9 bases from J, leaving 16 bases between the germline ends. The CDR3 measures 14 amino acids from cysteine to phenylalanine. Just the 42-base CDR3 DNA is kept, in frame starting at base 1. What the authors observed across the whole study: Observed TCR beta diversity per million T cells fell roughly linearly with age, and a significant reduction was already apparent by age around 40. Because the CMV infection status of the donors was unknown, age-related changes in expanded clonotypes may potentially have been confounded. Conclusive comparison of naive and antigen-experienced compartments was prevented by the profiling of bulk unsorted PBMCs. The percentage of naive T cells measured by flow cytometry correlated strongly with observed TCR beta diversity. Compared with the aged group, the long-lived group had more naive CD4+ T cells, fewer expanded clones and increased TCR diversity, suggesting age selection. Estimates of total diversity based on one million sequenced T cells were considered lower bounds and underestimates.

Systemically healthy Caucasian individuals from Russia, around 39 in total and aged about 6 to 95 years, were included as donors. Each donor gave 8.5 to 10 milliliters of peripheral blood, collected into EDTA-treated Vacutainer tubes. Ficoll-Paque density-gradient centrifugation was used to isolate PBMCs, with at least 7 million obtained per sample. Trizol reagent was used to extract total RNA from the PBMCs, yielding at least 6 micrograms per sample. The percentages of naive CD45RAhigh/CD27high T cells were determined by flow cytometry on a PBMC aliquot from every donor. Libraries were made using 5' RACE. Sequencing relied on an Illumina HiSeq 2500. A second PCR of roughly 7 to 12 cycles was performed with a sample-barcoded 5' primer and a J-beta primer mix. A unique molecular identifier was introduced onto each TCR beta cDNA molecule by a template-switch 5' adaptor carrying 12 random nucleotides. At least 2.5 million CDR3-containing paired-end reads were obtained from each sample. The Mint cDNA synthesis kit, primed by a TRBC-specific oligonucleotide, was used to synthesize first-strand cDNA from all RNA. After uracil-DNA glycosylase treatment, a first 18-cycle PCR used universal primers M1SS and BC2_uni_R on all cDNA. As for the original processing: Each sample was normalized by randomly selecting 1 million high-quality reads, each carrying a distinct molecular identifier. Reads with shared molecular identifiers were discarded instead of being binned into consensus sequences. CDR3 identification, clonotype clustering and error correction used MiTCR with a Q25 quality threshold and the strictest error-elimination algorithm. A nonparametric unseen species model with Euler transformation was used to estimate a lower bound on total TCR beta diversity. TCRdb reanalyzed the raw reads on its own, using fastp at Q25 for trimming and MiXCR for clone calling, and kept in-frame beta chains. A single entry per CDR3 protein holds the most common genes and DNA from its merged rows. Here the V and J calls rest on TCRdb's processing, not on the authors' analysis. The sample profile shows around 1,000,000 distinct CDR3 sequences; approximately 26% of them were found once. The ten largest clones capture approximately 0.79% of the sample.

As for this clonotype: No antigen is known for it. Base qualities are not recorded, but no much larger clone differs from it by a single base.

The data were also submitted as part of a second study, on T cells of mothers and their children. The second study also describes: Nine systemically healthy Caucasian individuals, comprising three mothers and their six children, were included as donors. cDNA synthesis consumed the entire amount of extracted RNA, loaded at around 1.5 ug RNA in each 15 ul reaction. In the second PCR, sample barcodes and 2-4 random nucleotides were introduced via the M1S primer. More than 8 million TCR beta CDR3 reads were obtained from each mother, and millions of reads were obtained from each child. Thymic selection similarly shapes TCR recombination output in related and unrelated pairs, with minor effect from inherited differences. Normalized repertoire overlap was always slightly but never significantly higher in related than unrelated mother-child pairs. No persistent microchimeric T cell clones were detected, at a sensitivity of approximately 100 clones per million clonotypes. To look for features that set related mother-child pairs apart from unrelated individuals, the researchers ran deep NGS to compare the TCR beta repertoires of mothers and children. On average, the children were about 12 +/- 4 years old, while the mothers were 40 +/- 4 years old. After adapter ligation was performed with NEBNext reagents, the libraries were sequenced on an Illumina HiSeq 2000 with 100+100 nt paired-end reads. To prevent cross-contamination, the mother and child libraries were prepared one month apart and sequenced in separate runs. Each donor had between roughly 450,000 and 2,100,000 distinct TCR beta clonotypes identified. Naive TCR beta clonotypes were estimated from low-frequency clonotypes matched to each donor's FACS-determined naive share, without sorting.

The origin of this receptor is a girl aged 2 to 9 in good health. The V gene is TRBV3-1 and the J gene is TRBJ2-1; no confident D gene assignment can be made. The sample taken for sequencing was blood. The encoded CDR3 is CASSPTSKRGEQFF. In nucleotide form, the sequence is TGTGCCAGCAGCCCCACCTCAAAAAGAGGTGAGCAGTTCTTC.